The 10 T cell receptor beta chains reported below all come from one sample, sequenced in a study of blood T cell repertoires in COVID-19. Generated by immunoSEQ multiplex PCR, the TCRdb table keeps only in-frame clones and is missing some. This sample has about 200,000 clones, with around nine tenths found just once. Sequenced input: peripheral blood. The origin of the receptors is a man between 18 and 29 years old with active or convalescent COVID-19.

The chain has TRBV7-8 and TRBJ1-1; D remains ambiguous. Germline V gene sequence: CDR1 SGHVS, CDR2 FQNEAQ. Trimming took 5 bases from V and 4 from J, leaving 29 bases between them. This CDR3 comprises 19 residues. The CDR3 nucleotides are TGTGCCAGCAGCCGAGAATCTAGGCTATTGGTCCCCCCGAGCACTGAAGCTTTCTTT. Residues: CASSRESRLLVPPSTEAFF.

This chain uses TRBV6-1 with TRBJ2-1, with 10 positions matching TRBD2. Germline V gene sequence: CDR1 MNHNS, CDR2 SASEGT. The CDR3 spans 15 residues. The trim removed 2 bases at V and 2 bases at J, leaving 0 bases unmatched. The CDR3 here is CASSESGRAYNEQFF. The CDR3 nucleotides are TGTGCCAGCAGTGAAAGCGGGAGGGCCTACAATGAGCAGTTCTTC.

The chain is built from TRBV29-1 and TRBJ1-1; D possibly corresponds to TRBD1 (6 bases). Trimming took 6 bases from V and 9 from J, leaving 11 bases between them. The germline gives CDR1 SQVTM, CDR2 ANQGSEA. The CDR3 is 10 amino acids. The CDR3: CSVVDRKAFF. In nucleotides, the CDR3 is TGCAGCGTAGTTGACAGGAAAGCTTTCTTT.

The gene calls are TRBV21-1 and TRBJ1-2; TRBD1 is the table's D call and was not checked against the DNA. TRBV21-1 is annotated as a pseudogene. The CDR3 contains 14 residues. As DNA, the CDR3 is TGTGCCAGCAGCAGATCGACAGCTAACTATGGCTACACCTTC. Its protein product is CASSRSTANYGYTF.

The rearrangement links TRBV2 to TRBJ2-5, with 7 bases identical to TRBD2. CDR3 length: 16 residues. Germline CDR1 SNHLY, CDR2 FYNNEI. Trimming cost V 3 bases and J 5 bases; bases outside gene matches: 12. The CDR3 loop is CASSERPPGGYETQYF. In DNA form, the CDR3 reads TGTGCCAGCAGTGAGAGGCCTCCGGGGGGTTACGAGACCCAGTACTTC. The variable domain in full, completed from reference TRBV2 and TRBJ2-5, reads EPEVTQTPSHQVTQMGQEVILRCVPISNHLYFYWYRQILGQKVEFLVSFYNNEISEKSEIFDDQFSVERPDGSNFTLKIRSTKLEDSAMYFCASSERPPGGYETQYFGPGTRLLVL.

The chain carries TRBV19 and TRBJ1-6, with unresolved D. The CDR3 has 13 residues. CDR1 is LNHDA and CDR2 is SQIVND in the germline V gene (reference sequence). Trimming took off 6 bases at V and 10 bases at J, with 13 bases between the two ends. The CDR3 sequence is CASSEGPGSPLHF. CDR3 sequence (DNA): TGTGCCAGTAGCGAGGGTCCAGGATCACCCCTCCACTTT.

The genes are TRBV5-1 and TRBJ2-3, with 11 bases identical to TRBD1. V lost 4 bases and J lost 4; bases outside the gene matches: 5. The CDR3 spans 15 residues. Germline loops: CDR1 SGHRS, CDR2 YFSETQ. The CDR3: CASSPGTGGSDTQYF. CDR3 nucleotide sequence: TGCGCCAGCAGCCCGGGGACAGGGGGGTCAGATACGCAGTATTTT.

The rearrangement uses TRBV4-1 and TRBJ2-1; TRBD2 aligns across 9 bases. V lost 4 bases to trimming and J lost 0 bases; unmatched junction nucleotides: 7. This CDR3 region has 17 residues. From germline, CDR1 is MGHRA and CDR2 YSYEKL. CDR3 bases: TGCGCCAGCAGCCCTCAACTAGCGGGTAGCTCCTACAATGAGCAGTTCTTC. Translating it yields CASSPQLAGSSYNEQFF.

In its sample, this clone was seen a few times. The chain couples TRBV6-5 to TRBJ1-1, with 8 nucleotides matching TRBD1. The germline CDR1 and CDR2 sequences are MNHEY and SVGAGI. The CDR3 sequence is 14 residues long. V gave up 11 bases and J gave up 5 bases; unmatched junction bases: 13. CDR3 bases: TGTGCCGCCCAGACCAGGGGGCGGCGAACTGAAGCTTTCTTT. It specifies CAAQTRGRRTEAFF.

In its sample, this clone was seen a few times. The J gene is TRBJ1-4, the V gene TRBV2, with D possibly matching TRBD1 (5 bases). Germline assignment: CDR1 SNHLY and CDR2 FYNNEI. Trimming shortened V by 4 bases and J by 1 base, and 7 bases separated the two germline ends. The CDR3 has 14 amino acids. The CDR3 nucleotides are TGTGCCAGCAGTGGGACACGAACTAATGAAAAACTGTTTTTT. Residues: CASSGTRTNEKLFF.